The clone carrying this T cell receptor (beta chain) was detected ten times or more. The antigen remains undetermined. The data are from a study of T cells in Graves' hyperthyroidism and ophthalmopathy. Overall study results and limits: Peripheral blood also featured most of the thyroid clonotypes expanded above 0.001. Ophthalmopathy, which appeared later, was predicted by the model a median around 6.9 months before onset.

The TCR beta CDR3 regions underwent amplification using RNA transcripts as the source. In the first-round RT-PCR of the TCR CDR3, the HTBI primer set was used. TCRdb reprocessed the multiplex PCR reads with MiXCR, giving one entry per CDR3 protein. The data contain about 640,000 distinct CDR3 sequences, around 21% of them seen just once; the ten biggest clones take up roughly 30%. Every diagnosis used clinical symptoms, serum thyroxine and TRAb, thyroid ultrasound and orbital computed tomography. The CDR3 length is 13 residues. V lost 3 bases and J lost 8, with 11 bases in between. The germline CDR1 and CDR2 sequences are SGHTA and FQGNSA.

V is TRBV7-2 and J is TRBJ1-3; D gene ambiguous. Sequencing was performed on blood. The TCR was taken from a man aged 30-40 years with Graves' ophthalmopathy. The CDR3 coding sequence is TGTGCCAGCAGCTTGGGCGGGGTTGACACCATATATTTT. Protein sequence: CASSLGGVDTIYF.